This T cell receptor (beta chain) was identified in a study of regulatory T cells in long-lasting Graves disease (dated by TCRdb to the early 2020s). About the full investigation: Persistent Graves' disease was defined as antithyroid drug treatment for over 5 years with persistently positive TSH receptor autoantibodies. Patients with persistent Graves' disease were compared with patients with newly diagnosed Graves' disease using TCR sequencing and RNA sequencing of peripheral blood. The study was registered as a clinical trial and conducted in China. A total of around 35 samples underwent TCR sequencing, from some 13 patients with persistent Graves' disease and some 20 patients with newly diagnosed Graves' disease. Antithyroid drugs had been taken for approximately 9.5 years on average by persistent Graves' disease patients in the clinical cohort.

The intended sense of this specimen's time point label: persistent/refractory GD, antithyroid drugs over 5 years with positive TRAb. For both TCR sequencing and RNA sequencing, RNA was extracted from PBMCs in TRIzol. Graves' disease was diagnosed according to American Thyroid Association guidelines. Patients for the study were recruited at an endocrinology department in Xi'an, China. From each patient, 8 to 10 milliliters of peripheral blood was collected into an EDTA anticoagulant tube. Ficoll Paque Plus density gradient separation was used to isolate PBMCs, and no further T cell sorting was done. An Agilent 2100 Bioanalyzer and agarose gel were used to check RNA quality, while a NanoDrop 2000 measured RNA concentration. Libraries were prepared through multiplex PCR. The instrument was an Illumina HiSeq 4000. TCR beta libraries were built with iRepertoire HTBI primers and Arm-PCR amplification of CDR3 regions. Before sequencing, the PCR products underwent gel purification. The authors processed their data as follows. Gene usage analysis of CDR3 amino acid clonotypes used the 60 to 75 TRBV and more than 13 TRBJ segments found across samples. COPE and FqMerger were used to merge the filtered high-quality paired reads into contigs. BLAST was used to align contigs to IMGT TRBV, TRBD and TRBJ reference genes, with CDR3 defined following IMGT. Any clonotype with a frequency above 0.1% was classified as a highly expanded clone. Shannon entropy was used to measure repertoire diversity, and the Gini coefficient was used to measure V-J evenness. Public clonotypes were defined as clonotypes shared by more than one individual. TCRdb reworked the public reads: Q25 trimming with fastp, MiXCR clone assembly, productive beta chains retained. Merged by CDR3 protein, the rows form single entries marked with the most common genes and DNA. The V and J calls follow TCRdb's processing rather than the paper's. In all, the sample holds about 470,000 distinct CDR3 sequences, and about 20% of those were seen once. About 8.3% of the sample is held by the ten biggest clonotypes.

Comment on this clonotype: Its antigen remains unidentified. The record has no base qualities; no much larger clone is one base away.

Results the study describes overall, beyond this receptor: The small sample size was acknowledged by the authors as a limitation that may reduce accuracy. Only the TCR beta chain was sequenced and analyzed. Only peripheral blood was studied, because thyroid tissue, the primary lesion, was inaccessible. Persistent Graves' disease patients showed lower TCR Shannon entropy and fewer highly expanded clones than newly diagnosed patients, suggesting clonal expansion. A larger number of public clonotypes was shared among persistent patients (fewer than 3,000) than among newly diagnosed patients (about 990). TRBV28, TRBJ1-2 and TRBJ2-5 were preferentially used in persistent disease, while TRBV20-1 and TRBJ2-1 were favored in newly diagnosed disease.

The CDR3 contains 11 residues, cysteine and phenylalanine counted. Solely the CDR3 DNA is kept, with 33 bases framed from the first base. Per the germline V gene, MNHEY is the CDR1 and SVGEGT is the CDR2. Relative to germline, V is 10 bases shorter and J is 6 bases shorter, with 12 bases between their ends. The sample in question was peripheral blood mononuclear cells (PBMCs), obtained when the disease was refractory, from a patient treated with antithyroid drugs. This TCR was recovered from a female donor with Graves disease. The receptor chain draws on TRBV6-2 or TRBV6-3 and TRBJ1-2; the D region possibly corresponds to TRBD1 (6 bases align). The CDR3 region reads CATRGGHGYTF. The DNA sequence follows: TGTGCCACCCGGGGGGGGCATGGCTACACCTTC.